This TCR beta chain stems from a study of OX40 agonist ivuxolimab in advanced cancers. About the research overall: The treatment was a fully human IgG2 OX40 agonist, ivuxolimab. Hepatocellular carcinoma, melanoma, renal cell or head and neck cancer was diagnosed in the dose-escalation patients. Findings of the study overall: Expanded clones were, on average, more numerous among CD8+ T cells than CD4+.

Data came from immunoSEQ multiplex PCR; TCRdb stores just in-frame clones and leaves some out. This table has 90,000 or so clones, roughly 90% appearing once. V was clipped by 0 bases and J by 5 bases, with 8 bases between them. The CDR3 spans 13 residues. Germline V gene lookup returns CDR1 WNHNN and CDR2 SYGVQD (reference sequence). For this clone: Its matching antigen is unknown.

This chain links TRBV10-1 with TRBJ2-7; D uncertain. This specimen was CD4+ or CD8+ T cells sorted from blood, taken in a trial of the OX40 agonist ivuxolimab. The TCR was taken from an adult with an advanced solid tumor such as melanoma, head and neck, liver or kidney cancer. The CDR3: CASSESPRNEQYF. CDR3 DNA: TGCGCCAGCAGTGAGTCCCCCAGGAACGAGCAGTACTTC.